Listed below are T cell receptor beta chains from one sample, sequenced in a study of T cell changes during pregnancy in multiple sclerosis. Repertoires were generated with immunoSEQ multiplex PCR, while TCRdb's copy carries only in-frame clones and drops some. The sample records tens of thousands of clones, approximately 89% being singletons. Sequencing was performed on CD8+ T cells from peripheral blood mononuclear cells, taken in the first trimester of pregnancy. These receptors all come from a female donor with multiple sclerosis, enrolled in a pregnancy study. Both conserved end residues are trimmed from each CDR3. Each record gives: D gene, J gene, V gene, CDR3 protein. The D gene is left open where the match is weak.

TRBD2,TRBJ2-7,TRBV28,ASSQTSGPPYEQY
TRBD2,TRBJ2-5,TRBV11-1,ASSLVASGEGNQETQY
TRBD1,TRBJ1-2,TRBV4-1,ASMLQQGISSGYT
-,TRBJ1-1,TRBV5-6,ASSPNMNTEAF
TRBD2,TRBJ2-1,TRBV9,ASSVAAGVDNEQF
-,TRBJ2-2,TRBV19,ASHTGLPSNTGELF
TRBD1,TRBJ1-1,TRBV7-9,ASSRYRGTEAF
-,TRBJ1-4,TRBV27,ASSFEAYNEKLF
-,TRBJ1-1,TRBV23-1,ASSHGWGGFMNTEAF
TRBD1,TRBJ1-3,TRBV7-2,ASSLVEGATGNTIY
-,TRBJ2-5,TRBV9,ASSPWEEETQY
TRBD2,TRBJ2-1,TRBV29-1,SVSRAGGALYNEQF
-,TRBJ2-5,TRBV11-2,ASGGETQY
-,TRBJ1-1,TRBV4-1,ASSQQDKRGTEAF
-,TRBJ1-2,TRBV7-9,ASSTVDRGAEDYGYT
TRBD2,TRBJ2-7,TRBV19,ASSREGSYEQY
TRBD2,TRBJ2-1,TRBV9,ASSVNPSGSHFDEQF
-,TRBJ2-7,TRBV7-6,ASKGGGEYEQY
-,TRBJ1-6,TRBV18,ASSPNTGGSYNSPLH
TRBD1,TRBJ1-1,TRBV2,ASSSPGQGRRNTEAF
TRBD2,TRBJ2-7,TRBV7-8,ASSPGLAGFYEQY
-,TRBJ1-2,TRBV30,AWSAQQGSYGYT
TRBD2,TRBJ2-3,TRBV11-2,ASSLVLGTSGSTDTQY
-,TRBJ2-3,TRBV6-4,ASSDSDGATDTQY
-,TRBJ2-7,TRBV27,ASSLGAGYEQY
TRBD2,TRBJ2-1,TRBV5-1,ASGTSGSLNEQF
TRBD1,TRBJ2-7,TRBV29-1,SVQGVTGEIYEQY
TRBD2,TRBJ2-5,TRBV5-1,ASSPRTSGIQETQY
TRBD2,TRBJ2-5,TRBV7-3,ASSSGLAGGHETQY
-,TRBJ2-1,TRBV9,ASSVGAPSSYNEQF
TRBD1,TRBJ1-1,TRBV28,ASSRRNRGSQNTEAF
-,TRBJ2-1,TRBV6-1,ANGGLRDLKDEQF
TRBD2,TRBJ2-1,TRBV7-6,ASSLGRAGTSGPGGQF
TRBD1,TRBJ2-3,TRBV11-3,ASSPRDSHTDTQY
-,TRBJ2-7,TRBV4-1,ASSQIQGYEQY
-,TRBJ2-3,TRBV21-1,ASSVRTTLYTDTQY
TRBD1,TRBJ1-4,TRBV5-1,ASSLGQGYTNEKLF
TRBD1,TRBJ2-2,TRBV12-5,ASGSSRGRKTGELF
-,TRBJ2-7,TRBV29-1,SVEGSEDSYEQY
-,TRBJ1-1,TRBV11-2,ASSYGLLNTEAF
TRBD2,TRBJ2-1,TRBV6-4,ASSDSVAGVNEQF
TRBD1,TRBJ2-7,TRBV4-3,ASSQTTGSYEQY
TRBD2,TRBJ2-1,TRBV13,ASSPRAREDYNEQF
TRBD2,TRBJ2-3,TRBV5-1,ASSLAASGYTDTQY
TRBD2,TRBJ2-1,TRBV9,ASSVTSGTSYNEQF
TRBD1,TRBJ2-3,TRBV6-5,ASRPGQGKDTQY
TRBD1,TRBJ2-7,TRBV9,ASSDDRGGQRGSYEQY
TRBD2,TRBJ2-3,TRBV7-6,ASSASFAGGPSTDTQY
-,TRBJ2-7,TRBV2,ASSDYDEQY
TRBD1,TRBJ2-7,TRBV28,ASSLTQGALSYEQY
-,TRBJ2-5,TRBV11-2,ASSSPVEPPGGTQY
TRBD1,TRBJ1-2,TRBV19,ASRTTGGLGYGYT
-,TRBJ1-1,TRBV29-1,SVEDRGALMNTEAF
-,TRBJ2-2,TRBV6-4,ASSDSPEAGELF